The 30 T cell receptor beta chains in this list originate from one sample, sequenced in a study of blood T cell repertoires in COVID-19. The assay was immunoSEQ multiplex PCR, and TCRdb's table has in-frame clones only and misses some. The sample consists of 310,000 or so clones, roughly 83% of them appearing once. The sample taken for sequencing was peripheral blood. The receptors here all came from a woman between 45 and 65 years old with acute or convalescent COVID-19.

The genes are TRBV6-2 or TRBV6-3 and TRBJ2-2, with D hard to call. V shed 6 bases and J shed 3 bases, with 5 bases lying between them. The CDR3 runs to 12 residues. The V gene's germline CDR1 is MNHEY and CDR2 SVGEGT. In DNA form, the CDR3 reads TGTGCCAGCAGCCTCGACACCGGGGAGCTGTTTTTT. It codes for CASSLDTGELFF.

V is TRBV19 and J is TRBJ1-5; D is unclear. The CDR3 is made up of 15 amino acids. CDR1 and CDR2 from the germline V gene are LNHDA and SQIVND (reference sequence). Trimming shortened V by 7 bases and J by 1 base, and 14 bases separated the two germline ends. For the CDR3, the DNA is TGTGCCAGTAACCCACAGAGTGGGAGCAATCAGCCCCAGCATTTT. Protein sequence: CASNPQSGSNQPQHF.

CDR3 nucleotide sequence: TGCGCCAGCAGCTTTGCGGGAGCGGGAGGCTTCTACGAGCAGTACTTC. This translates into CASSFAGAGGFYEQYF. V is TRBV5-1 and J is TRBJ2-7, with 9 bases fitting TRBD2. The trim removed 2 bases at V and 3 bases at J, leaving 9 bases unmatched. The CDR3 totals 16 residues. The germline V gene has CDR1 SGHRS and CDR2 YFSETQ.

This clone was counted only a few times. CDR3 nucleotides: TGTGCCAGCAGCTTAGTGAGCGGGTCAACTAATGAAAAACTGTTTTTT. The encoded protein is CASSLVSGSTNEKLFF. The genes are TRBV7-9 and TRBJ1-4; D is ambiguous. The CDR3 covers 16 residues. V dropped 1 base and J dropped 0 bases, with 9 bases sitting between them. Looked up from germline, CDR1 is SEHNR and CDR2 is FQNEAQ (reference sequence).

This chain links TRBV7-2 with TRBJ2-7, with 8 bases fitting TRBD2. This CDR3 is built from 16 residues. The J segment lost 6 bases and the V segment lost 4 bases, leaving 14 bases of the junction unmatched. Germline CDR1 SGHTA, CDR2 FQGNSA. The CDR3 bases are TGTGCCAGCAGCTCCCTGCCATGGTCTAGCGGGCTCGAGCAGTACTTC. Its protein product is CASSSLPWSSGLEQYF.

The V and J genes are TRBV5-1 and TRBJ1-5; no clear D. The CDR3 is 16 residues long. Trimming cost V 0 bases and J 0 bases, with 10 bases left between them. Germline lookup yields CDR1 SGHRS and CDR2 YFSETQ. DNA for the CDR3: TGCGCCAGCAGCTTGGGTGGAGGGAATAGCAATCAGCCCCAGCATTTT. It yields the protein CASSLGGGNSNQPQHF.

This clone was seen a handful of times. CDR3 DNA: TGTGCCAGCGATACGGGGTCCCGGACTGAAGCTTTCTTT. This translates into CASDTGSRTEAFF. The chain carries TRBV7-2 and TRBJ1-1; no clear D gene. The CDR3 runs 13 residues. Trimming pared 8 bases from V and 5 bases from J, leaving 15 bases between. Germline-derived CDR1 and CDR2 are SGHTA and FQGNSA.

V is TRBV3-1 (or the pseudogene TRBV3-2) and J is TRBJ2-3; a possible D gene is TRBD1 (6 bases). This CDR3 is built from 16 residues. Trimming removed 5 bases at V and 0 bases at J, with 15 bases between. Germline CDR1 LGHDT, CDR2 YNNKEL (reference sequence). The CDR3 protein is CASSLTGTSSTDTQYF. The CDR3 DNA reads TGTGCCAGCAGCTTAACCGGGACATCGAGCACAGATACGCAGTATTTT.

This clone was counted ten times or more. The V gene is TRBV4-1, the J gene TRBJ1-3, with unresolved D. V was cut by 1 base and J by 2 bases, with 18 bases left in between. Germline CDR1 reads MGHRA; CDR2 reads YSYEKL. The CDR3 spans 18 residues. The CDR3 sequence is CASSQVDMGFSAGNTIYF. In DNA form, the CDR3 reads TGCGCCAGCAGCCAAGTTGATATGGGCTTTTCAGCTGGAAACACCATATATTTT.

The J gene is TRBJ1-4, the V gene TRBV2; 8 bases fit TRBD1. V lost 5 bases to trimming and J lost 5 bases; unmatched junction nucleotides: 7. The CDR3 has 15 residues. Looked up from germline, CDR1 is SNHLY and CDR2 is FYNNEI. The CDR3 DNA reads as TGTGCCAGCAGTAGACCGGGACAGGAAAATGAAAAACTGTTTTTT. Its translation: CASSRPGQENEKLFF. Full variable domain (remainder filled in from reference TRBV2 and TRBJ1-4): EPEVTQTPSHQVTQMGQEVILRCVPISNHLYFYWYRQILGQKVEFLVSFYNNEISEKSEIFDDQFSVERPDGSNFTLKIRSTKLEDSAMYFCASSRPGQENEKLFFGSGTQLSVL.

V and J are TRBV7-9 and TRBJ1-1, with TRBD1 identical over 9 bases. The CDR3 sequence is 13 residues long. V shed 1 base, J shed 6 bases, and the junction held 0 bases outside the gene matches. Germline values: CDR1 SEHNR, CDR2 FQNEAQ (reference sequence). The CDR3 sequence is CASSLGQGAEAFF. In DNA, the CDR3 is TGTGCCAGCAGCTTAGGACAGGGGGCTGAAGCTTTCTTT.

The J gene is TRBJ1-5, the V gene TRBV6-1, with D possibly TRBD1 on 5 matching bases. Germline V CDR1 and CDR2: MNHNS, SASEGT. V was shortened by 2 bases and J by 5 bases, with 13 bases between the two germline ends. CDR3 length equals 15 residues. This CDR3 reads CASSERGTAHQPQHF. For the CDR3, the DNA is TGTGCCAGCAGTGAACGGGGGACCGCTCATCAGCCCCAGCATTTT.

The rearrangement joins TRBV6-4 to TRBJ2-3; TRBD2 agrees at 14 bases. The germline gives CDR1 MRHNA, CDR2 SNTAGT. Trimming at V came to 5 bases and at J to 6 bases, leaving 7 bases not matched to a gene. The CDR3 extends over 16 amino acids. The CDR3 loop is CASSSTSGRAGDTQYF. DNA for the CDR3: TGTGCCAGCAGTTCGACTAGCGGGAGGGCCGGCGATACGCAGTATTTT.

This clone was observed once. The chain recombines TRBV18 with TRBJ2-1, with 7 bases matching TRBD2. The CDR3 runs to 12 residues. CDR1 is KGHSH, CDR2 LQKENI, per germline. V was pared by 3 bases and J by 10 bases, with 3 bases of the junction left unmatched. The CDR3 loop is CASSPPGLEQFF. For the CDR3, the DNA is TGTGCCAGCTCACCGCCGGGACTAGAGCAGTTCTTC.

The chain carries TRBV7-9 and TRBJ2-7; a possible D gene is TRBD2 (6 bases). The germline V gene has CDR1 SEHNR and CDR2 FQNEAQ (reference sequence). Trimming took 3 bases from V and 6 from J, leaving 15 bases between them. There are 14 residues in the CDR3. CDR3 residues: CASSFTGVVGEQYF. DNA of the CDR3: TGTGCCAGCAGCTTTACGGGGGTAGTGGGCGAGCAGTACTTC. The variable domain in full, with the rest retrieved from reference TRBV7-9 and TRBJ2-7, is DTGVSQNPRHKITKRGQNVTFRCDPISEHNRLYWYRQTLGQGPEFLTYFQNEAQLEKSRLLSDRFSAERPKGSFSTLEIQRTEQGDSAMYLCASSFTGVVGEQYFGPGTRLTVT.

This clone is a singleton in its sample. The V call is TRBV20-1, the J call TRBJ2-1, with 10 bases matching TRBD2. The germline CDR1 and CDR2 sequences are DFQATT and SNEGSKA (reference sequence). The CDR3 sequence is 16 residues long. V lost 3 bases, J lost 4 bases, and 9 bases stayed unmatched. The CDR3 region is CSASRASGSFYNEQFF. The CDR3 bases are TGCAGTGCTAGTCGGGCTAGCGGGAGCTTTTACAATGAGCAGTTCTTC.

The chain combines TRBV7-3 with TRBJ2-1; 11 bases align to TRBD2. The CDR3 is 15 amino acids. The germline gives CDR1 SGHTA, CDR2 FQGTGA. After removal of 4 bases from V and 3 bases from J, the junction contained 2 bases not matched to a gene. CDR3 sequence: CASSYLAGGYNEQFF. The CDR3 region has the DNA TGTGCCAGCAGCTACCTAGCGGGAGGCTACAATGAGCAGTTCTTC. Combining the CDR3 with reference TRBV7-3 and TRBJ2-1 gives the whole variable domain GAGVSQTPSNKVTEKGKYVELRCDPISGHTALYWYRQSLGQGPEFLIYFQGTGAADDSGLPNDRFFAVRPEGSVSTLKIQRTERGDSAVYLCASSYLAGGYNEQFFGPGTRLTVL.

This chain connects TRBV28 to TRBJ2-5; 10 bases map to TRBD2. Germline CDR1 and CDR2: MDHEN and SYDVKM. V lost 6 bases and J lost 2; bases outside the gene matches: 9. This CDR3 has 16 residues. This CDR3 reads CASSSLGLAAQETQYF. CDR3 DNA: TGTGCCAGCAGCTCCCTCGGACTAGCGGCGCAAGAGACCCAGTACTTC.

The chain couples TRBV4-3 to TRBJ2-1, with 9 bases matching TRBD2. Germline loops: CDR1 LGHNA, CDR2 YSLEER. This CDR3 comprises 17 residues. After removal of 0 bases from V and 4 bases from J, the junction contained 7 bases not matched to a gene. The CDR3 reads CASSQDQASGRYNEQFF. The CDR3, as DNA: TGCGCCAGCAGCCAAGACCAAGCCAGCGGGAGGTACAATGAGCAGTTCTTC.

The count of this clone is one. V and J are TRBV27 and TRBJ1-2; 8 bases map to TRBD1. CDR1 and CDR2 (germline): MNHEY, SMNVEV (reference sequence). V shed 7 bases and J 8 bases; nucleotides not matched to a gene: 12. The CDR3 has 14 amino acids. The CDR3: CASKKNGQGLGYTF. For the CDR3, the DNA is TGTGCCAGCAAAAAGAACGGACAGGGTCTAGGCTACACCTTC.

As regards this clone: This CDR3 is also generated by other DNA sequences in the sample. The J gene is TRBJ2-1, the V gene TRBV5-4; D is unresolved. Per the germline V gene, CDR1 is SGHNT and CDR2 is YYREEE (reference sequence). The CDR3 contains 15 residues. V lost 0 bases and J 1 base, leaving 8 bases between the germline ends. This CDR3 is CASSLGGGSYNEQFF. The CDR3 bases are TGTGCCAGCAGCTTGGGAGGCGGATCCTACAATGAGCAGTTCTTC.

The chain recombines TRBV6-5 with TRBJ1-5; D is possibly TRBD1 (5 bases). The CDR3 is made up of 13 amino acids. V was clipped by 6 bases and J by 7 bases, with 13 bases between them. Germline assignment: CDR1 MNHEY and CDR2 SVGAGI. CDR3 amino acids: CASSPRVEQPQHF. The CDR3 nucleotides read TGTGCCAGCAGCCCCAGGGTGGAACAGCCCCAGCATTTT.

The chain carries TRBV24-1 and TRBJ2-3; the match to TRBD1 covers 10 bases. With V trimmed by 2 bases and J by 0 bases, 1 base remained unmatched. This CDR3 comprises 16 residues. From germline, CDR1 is KGHDR and CDR2 SFDVKD. This chain's CDR3 is CATSDWTGGSTDTQYF. The CDR3 region has the DNA TGTGCCACCAGTGATTGGACAGGGGGAAGCACAGATACGCAGTATTTT.

Points on this clone: A read error may account for a junction end that differs from germline. This rearrangement joins TRBV11-2 to TRBJ2-7, with 7 bases fitting TRBD1. Per germline, CDR1 SGHAT and CDR2 FQNNGV. This CDR3 region has 11 residues. The CDR3 spells CASTLTGTAIF. The DNA for the CDR3 is TGTGCCAGCACTCTGACCGGGACAGCTATCTTC.

The V and J genes are TRBV6-1 and TRBJ2-7; no clear D. Germline lookup yields CDR1 MNHNS and CDR2 SASEGT. This CDR3 comprises 16 residues. Trimming shortened V by 4 bases and J by 1 base, and 17 bases separated the two germline ends. The CDR3 loop is CASSGRSGPHSYEQYF. In DNA form, the CDR3 reads TGTGCCAGCAGTGGCCGATCGGGTCCCCATTCCTACGAGCAGTACTTC.

This clone was recorded only once. The V gene is TRBV11-3, the J gene TRBJ2-2; 11 nucleotides line up with TRBD1. This CDR3 has 15 residues. V lost 4 bases, J lost 5 bases, and 3 bases stayed unmatched. Germline lookup yields CDR1 SGHNT and CDR2 YENEEA. The CDR3 reads CASSSGQGATGELFF. CDR3 coding DNA: TGTGCCAGCAGCTCAGGACAGGGGGCAACCGGGGAGCTGTTTTTT. The entire variable domain, with the rest obtained from reference TRBV11-3 and TRBJ2-2, is as follows: EAGVVQSPRYKIIEKKQPVAFWCNPISGHNTLYWYLQNLGQGPELLIRYENEEAVDDSQLPKDRFSAERLKGVDSTLKIQPAELGDSAVYLCASSSGQGATGELFFGEGSRLTVL.

This chain links TRBV27 with TRBJ2-1, with TRBD2 matching 10 bases. The germline gives CDR1 MNHEY, CDR2 SMNVEV (reference sequence). V was pared by 3 bases and J by 1 base, with 6 bases of the junction left unmatched. CDR3 size: 17 residues. CDR3 in DNA: TGTGCCAGCAGTTTGGCTAGCGGGGGTGGGTCCTACAATGAGCAGTTCTTC. Translation gives CASSLASGGGSYNEQFF.

This chain uses TRBV29-1 with TRBJ2-2; 10 nucleotides align to TRBD2. The CDR3 has 16 residues. In germline, CDR1 is SQVTM, CDR2 ANQGSEA. V dropped 3 bases and J dropped 7; count of bases not matched to a gene: 11. The chain's CDR3 is CSVEGASGSSDGELFF. The CDR3 nucleotides are TGCAGCGTTGAGGGGGCTAGCGGGAGTTCGGACGGGGAGCTGTTTTTT.

The gene calls are TRBV7-2 and TRBJ1-2; TRBD1 agrees at 7 bases. CDR3 length equals 16 residues. Germline assignment: CDR1 SGHTA and CDR2 FQGNSA. V shed 2 bases, J shed 4 bases, and the junction held 10 bases outside the gene matches. CDR3 sequence: CASSLTRDSHSYGYTF. As DNA, the CDR3 is TGTGCCAGCAGCTTAACCCGGGACAGTCACTCCTATGGCTACACCTTC.

In its sample, this clone was seen once. The gene calls are TRBV5-4 and TRBJ2-1; the match to TRBD2 covers 10 bases. V lost 4 bases, J lost 4 bases, and 5 bases stayed unmatched. CDR1 and CDR2 from the germline V gene are SGHNT and YYREEE (reference sequence). CDR3 length equals 15 residues. CDR3 nucleotide sequence: TGTGCCAGCAGCCCTACTAGCGGGGCATACAATGAGCAGTTCTTC. This encodes CASSPTSGAYNEQFF.